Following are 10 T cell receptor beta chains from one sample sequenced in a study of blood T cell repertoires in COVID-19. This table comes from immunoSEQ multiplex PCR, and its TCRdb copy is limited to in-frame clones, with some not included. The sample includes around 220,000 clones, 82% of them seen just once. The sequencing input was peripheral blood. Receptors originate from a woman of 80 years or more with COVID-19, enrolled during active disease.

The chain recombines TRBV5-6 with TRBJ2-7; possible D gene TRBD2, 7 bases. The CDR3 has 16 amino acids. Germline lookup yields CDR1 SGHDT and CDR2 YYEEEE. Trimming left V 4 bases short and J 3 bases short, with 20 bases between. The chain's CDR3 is CASSRRGGAGRYEQYF. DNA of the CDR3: TGTGCCAGCAGCCGTAGGGGGGGTGCAGGTCGCTACGAGCAGTACTTC.

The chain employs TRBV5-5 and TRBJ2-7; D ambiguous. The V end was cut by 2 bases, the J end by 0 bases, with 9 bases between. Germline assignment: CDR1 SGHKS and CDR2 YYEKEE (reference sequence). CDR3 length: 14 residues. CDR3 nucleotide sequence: TGTGCCAGCAGCTTCAGCTCTAGCTCCTACGAGCAGTACTTC. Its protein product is CASSFSSSSYEQYF.

This CDR3 is CSSSIAGGYTDTQYF. The CDR3 coding sequence is TGCAGCTCCAGTATAGCGGGGGGCTACACAGATACGCAGTATTTT. The rearrangement uses TRBV29-1 and TRBJ2-3; 10 bases match TRBD2. Germline V gives CDR1 SQVTM, CDR2 ANQGSEA. The J segment lost 2 bases and the V segment lost 8 bases, leaving 10 bases of the junction unmatched. CDR3 length: 15 residues.

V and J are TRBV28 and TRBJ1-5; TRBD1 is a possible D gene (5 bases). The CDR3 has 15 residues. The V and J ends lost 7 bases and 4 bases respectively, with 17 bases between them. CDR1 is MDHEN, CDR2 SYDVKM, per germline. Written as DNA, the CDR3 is TGTGCCAGCACGAAACCCCAGGGTCCGAATCAGCCCCAGCATTTT. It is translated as CASTKPQGPNQPQHF.

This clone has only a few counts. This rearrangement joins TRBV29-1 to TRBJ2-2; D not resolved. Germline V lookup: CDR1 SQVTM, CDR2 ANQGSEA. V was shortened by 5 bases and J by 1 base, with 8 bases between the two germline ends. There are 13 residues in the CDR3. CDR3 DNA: TGCAGCGTTTTCACACAGAACACCGGGGAGCTGTTTTTT. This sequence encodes CSVFTQNTGELFF.

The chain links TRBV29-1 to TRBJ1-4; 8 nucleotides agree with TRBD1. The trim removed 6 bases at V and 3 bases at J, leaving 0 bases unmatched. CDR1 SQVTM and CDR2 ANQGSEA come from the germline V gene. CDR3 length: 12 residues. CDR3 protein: CSVGQANEKLFF. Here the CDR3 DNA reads TGCAGCGTGGGACAGGCTAATGAAAAACTGTTTTTT.

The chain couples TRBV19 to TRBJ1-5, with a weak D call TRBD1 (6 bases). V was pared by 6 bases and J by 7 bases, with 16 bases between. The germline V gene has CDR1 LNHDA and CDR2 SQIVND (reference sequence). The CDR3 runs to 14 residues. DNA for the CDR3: TGTGCCAGTAGAAACAGGGATATCATACAGCCCCAGCATTTT. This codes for CASRNRDIIQPQHF.

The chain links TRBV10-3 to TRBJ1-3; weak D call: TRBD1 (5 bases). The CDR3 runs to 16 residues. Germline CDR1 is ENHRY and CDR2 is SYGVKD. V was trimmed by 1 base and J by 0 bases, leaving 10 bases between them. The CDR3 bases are TGTGCCATCAGTGAGTGGGGCGGAACCTCTGGAAACACCATATATTTT. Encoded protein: CAISEWGGTSGNTIYF.

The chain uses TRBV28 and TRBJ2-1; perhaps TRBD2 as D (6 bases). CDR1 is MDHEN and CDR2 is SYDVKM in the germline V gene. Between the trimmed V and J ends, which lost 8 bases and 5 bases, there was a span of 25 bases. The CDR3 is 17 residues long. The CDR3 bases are TGTGCCAGCGGCTCTGTCCTACTAGCCGCTACCCACAATGAGCAGTTCTTC. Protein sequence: CASGSVLLAATHNEQFF.

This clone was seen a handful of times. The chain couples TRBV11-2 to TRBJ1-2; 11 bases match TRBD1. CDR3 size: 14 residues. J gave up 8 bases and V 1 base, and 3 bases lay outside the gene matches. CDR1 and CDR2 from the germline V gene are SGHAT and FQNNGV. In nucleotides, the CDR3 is TGTGCCAGCAGCTTAGTTGGACAGGGGGCAGGCTACACCTTC. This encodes CASSLVGQGAGYTF.